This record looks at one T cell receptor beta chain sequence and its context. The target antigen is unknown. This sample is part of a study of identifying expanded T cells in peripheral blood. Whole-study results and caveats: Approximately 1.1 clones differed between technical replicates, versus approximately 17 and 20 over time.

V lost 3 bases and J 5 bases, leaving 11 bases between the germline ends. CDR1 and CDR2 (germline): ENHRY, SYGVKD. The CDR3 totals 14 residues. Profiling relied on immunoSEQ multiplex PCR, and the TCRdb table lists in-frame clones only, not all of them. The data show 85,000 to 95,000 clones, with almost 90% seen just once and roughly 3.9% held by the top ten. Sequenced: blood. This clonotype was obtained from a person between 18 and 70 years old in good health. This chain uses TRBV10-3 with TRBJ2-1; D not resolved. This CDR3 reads CAISDRTADNEQFF. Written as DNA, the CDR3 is TGTGCCATCAGTGATAGAACGGCCGACAATGAGCAGTTCTTC.